Shown below are 27 T cell receptor beta chains from a single sample sequenced in a study of T cell responses to AZD1222 COVID-19 vaccine. Clones were sequenced by immunoSEQ multiplex PCR, and TCRdb holds only the in-frame ones, with some missing. The sample includes approximately 140,000 clones, 94% seen only once; the top ten take roughly 1.2%. The sample was peripheral blood, taken on day 0 of AZD1222 vaccination. These receptors originate from an adult in good health.

The chain couples TRBV2 to TRBJ1-5; possible D gene TRBD1, 6 bases. Germline V CDR1 and CDR2: SNHLY, FYNNEI. Trimming left V 4 bases short and J 6 bases short, with 16 bases between. The CDR3 runs 15 residues. CDR3 region: CASSGGQSSGQPQHF. DNA of the CDR3: TGTGCCAGCAGTGGGGGACAATCATCAGGTCAGCCCCAGCATTTT. Full variable domain (remainder filled in from reference TRBV2 and TRBJ1-5): EPEVTQTPSHQVTQMGQEVILRCVPISNHLYFYWYRQILGQKVEFLVSFYNNEISEKSEIFDDQFSVERPDGSNFTLKIRSTKLEDSAMYFCASSGGQSSGQPQHFGDGTRLSIL.

The chain combines TRBV18 with TRBJ1-1; 10 nucleotides agree with TRBD1. Germline V gene sequence: CDR1 KGHSH, CDR2 LQKENI. CDR3 length equals 14 residues. Trimming took 3 bases from V and 5 from J; bases not matched to a gene: 3. The CDR3 spells CASSPLDRGTEAFF. The CDR3 nucleotides read TGTGCCAGCTCACCCCTGGACAGGGGGACTGAAGCTTTCTTT.

This clone was detected a few times. CDR3 residues: CASSFIQGHNQPQHF. The CDR3 DNA is TGTGCCAGCAGTTTTATCCAGGGACACAATCAGCCCCAGCATTTT. This chain links TRBV27 with TRBJ1-5; D is perhaps TRBD1 (6 bases). The CDR3 extends over 15 amino acids. Germline loops: CDR1 MNHEY, CDR2 SMNVEV (reference sequence). Deletions cut 3 bases from V and 3 bases from J, with 12 bases between.

The rearrangement uses TRBV27 and TRBJ1-5; D is perhaps TRBD1 (5 bases). The germline V gene has CDR1 MNHEY and CDR2 SMNVEV (reference sequence). Trimming left V 3 bases short and J 3 bases short, with 12 bases between. This CDR3 region has 15 residues. The CDR3: CASSLGGTYNQPQHF. The CDR3 DNA reads as TGTGCCAGCAGTTTGGGGGGAACTTACAATCAGCCCCAGCATTTT.

This chain links TRBV21-1 with TRBJ1-6. TRBV21-1 is a pseudogene segment. CDR3 size: 18 residues. Here the CDR3 DNA reads TGTGCCAGCAGCCAAGGGGGAGCCCCGAGCTCCTATAATTCACCCCTCCACTTT. Translation: CASSQGGAPSSYNSPLHF.

The chain links TRBV7-2 to TRBJ1-1; perhaps TRBD1 as D (5 bases). V was pared by 2 bases and J by 1 base, with 11 bases between. The CDR3 sequence is 15 residues long. The germline CDR1 and CDR2 sequences are SGHTA and FQGNSA. CDR3 sequence reads: CASSLSTRGNTEAFF. The CDR3 DNA reads as TGTGCCAGCAGCTTATCAACAAGGGGGAACACTGAAGCTTTCTTT. The full variable domain, in which reference TRBV7-2 and TRBJ1-1 provide the parts outside the CDR3, is GAGVSQSPSNKVTEKGKDVELRCDPISGHTALYWYRQSLGQGLEFLIYFQGNSAPDKSGLPSDRFSAERTGGSVSTLTIQRTQQEDSAVYLCASSLSTRGNTEAFFGQGTRLTVV.

V and J are TRBV10-3 and TRBJ1-1; 7 bases fit TRBD1. Germline V gives CDR1 ENHRY, CDR2 SYGVKD. V lost 1 base and J lost 1; bases outside the gene matches: 3. The CDR3 spans 15 residues. CDR3 region: CAISEFTGENTEAFF. In nucleotides, the CDR3 is TGTGCCATCAGTGAGTTTACAGGGGAGAACACTGAAGCTTTCTTT.

The chain links TRBV28 to TRBJ1-4; the D is unclear. The germline V gene has CDR1 MDHEN and CDR2 SYDVKM. There are 15 residues in the CDR3. The V end lost 2 bases, the J end lost 0 bases, and 7 bases lay between the germline ends. The CDR3, as DNA: TGTGCCAGCAGTTTAAAGGCCACAACTAATGAAAAACTGTTTTTT. Encoded protein: CASSLKATTNEKLFF.

This CDR3 is CASSHPEDRGRVKAKNIQYF. The DNA of the CDR3 is TGTGCCAGCAGCCACCCTGAGGACAGGGGGCGGGTAAAGGCCAAAAACATTCAGTACTTC. V and J are TRBV14 and TRBJ2-4, with 11 bases matching TRBD1. The CDR3 runs 20 residues. V trimming: 3 bases; J trimming: 1 base; junction bases outside the gene matches: 14. Germline V gene data show CDR1 as SGHDN and CDR2 as FVKESK. The full variable domain, rest sourced from reference TRBV14 and TRBJ2-4, is EAGVTQFPSHSVIEKGQTVTLRCDPISGHDNLYWYRRVMGKEIKFLLHFVKESKQDESGMPNNRFLAERTGGTYSTLKVQPAELEDSGVYFCASSHPEDRGRVKAKNIQYFGAGTRLSVL.

The chain is built from TRBV6-1 and TRBJ1-1; no reliable D call. The ends were cut back, 5 bases at V and 4 bases at J, with 23 bases in the middle. Germline CDR1 MNHNS, CDR2 SASEGT. This CDR3 is built from 17 residues. For the CDR3, the DNA is TGTGCCAGCAGTAAAGGTTCACAGTGGGCGGGGTTCACTGAAGCTTTCTTT. This codes for CASSKGSQWAGFTEAFF.

The V and J genes are TRBV29-1 and TRBJ2-4; D may be TRBD1 or TRBD2 (5 bases each). Germline V gene sequence: CDR1 SQVTM, CDR2 ANQGSEA. There are 14 residues in the CDR3. V lost 6 bases and J lost 5, with 17 bases in between. For the CDR3, the DNA is TGCAGCGTCGGTGGGGGTTCCAGGGAAAACATTCAGTACTTC. Translating it yields CSVGGGSRENIQYF.

By sample fraction, this clone is medium-sized. V gene TRBV6-1 combines with J gene TRBJ2-7; TRBD2 is a possible D gene (7 bases). Per germline, CDR1 MNHNS and CDR2 SASEGT. This CDR3 spans 15 amino acids. The germline V and J ends were trimmed by 1 base and 2 bases, with 12 bases remaining between them. The CDR3 DNA follows: TGTGCCAGCAGTGAAGATACGGGGGGCCCCTACGAGCAGTACGTC. Protein: CASSEDTGGPYEQYV.

The rearrangement links TRBV27 to TRBJ1-5; D ambiguous. Deletions cut 5 bases from V and 0 bases from J, with 8 bases between. The CDR3 extends over 14 amino acids. CDR1 MNHEY and CDR2 SMNVEV come from the germline V gene (reference sequence). The CDR3 sequence: CASSLQGSNQPQHF. As DNA, the CDR3 is TGTGCCAGCAGTCTCCAAGGTAGCAATCAGCCCCAGCATTTT.

The rearrangement links TRBV4-1 to TRBJ1-2; the match to TRBD1 covers 9 bases. This CDR3 region has 16 residues. Trimming removed 0 bases from V and 5 bases from J; junction bases left unmatched: 7. Germline CDR1 and CDR2: MGHRA and YSYEKL. This chain's CDR3 is CASSQDGTGRGYGYTF. CDR3 coding DNA: TGCGCCAGCAGCCAAGATGGGACAGGGAGAGGGTATGGCTACACCTTC.

V usage is TRBV28 and J usage is TRBJ2-1; 9 bases are shared with TRBD1. The germline V gene has CDR1 MDHEN and CDR2 SYDVKM. V trimming: 2 bases; J trimming: 7 bases; junction bases outside the gene matches: 9. This CDR3 spans 16 amino acids. CDR3 DNA: TGTGCCAGCAGTTTACCCTACAGGGGGCTTAGTAATGAGCAGTTCTTC. Its protein is CASSLPYRGLSNEQFF.

The chain is built from TRBV5-4 and TRBJ2-5, with 10 nucleotides matching TRBD1. The V gene's germline CDR1 is SGHNT and CDR2 YYREEE (reference sequence). Trimming cost V 5 bases and J 4 bases; bases outside gene matches: 5. There are 14 residues in the CDR3. The CDR3 is CASRVTGGRETQYF. In DNA, the CDR3 is TGTGCCAGCAGGGTGACAGGGGGCAGAGAGACCCAGTACTTC.

The chain is built from TRBV19 and TRBJ1-2; D not certain. Germline CDR1 reads LNHDA; CDR2 reads SQIVND (reference sequence). V lost 8 bases to trimming and J lost 6 bases, with 19 bases between them. CDR3 length: 14 amino acids. CDR3 loop: CASPGRFSYNGYTF. CDR3 bases: TGTGCCAGTCCTGGGAGGTTTAGTTATAATGGCTACACCTTC.

This clone was recorded only once. V usage is TRBV2 and J usage is TRBJ1-2; D remains unclear. The CDR3 extends over 12 amino acids. V gave up 6 bases and J gave up 8 bases, with 13 bases separating them. The germline V gene has CDR1 SNHLY and CDR2 FYNNEI. Written as DNA, the CDR3 is TGTGCCAGCAGGGGCCGCCGGGTGGGCTACACCTTC. Its protein product is CASRGRRVGYTF.

V is TRBV6-5 and J is TRBJ1-1; 8 positions match TRBD1. CDR1 is MNHEY and CDR2 is SVGAGI in the germline V gene. The CDR3 sequence is 16 residues long. V gave up 2 bases and J gave up 4 bases; unmatched junction bases: 9. The CDR3 DNA is TGTGCCAGCAGTTACGGGCAGGGGGCTGAGGGCACTGAAGCTTTCTTT. Its protein product is CASSYGQGAEGTEAFF.

The chain carries TRBV11-2 and TRBJ2-1; D is ambiguous. V was trimmed by 5 bases and J by 4 bases, leaving 9 bases between them. The CDR3 sequence is 13 residues long. The germline CDR1 and CDR2 sequences are SGHAT and FQNNGV. CDR3 DNA: TGTGCCAGCAGCCCTATAGGTTACAATGAGCAGTTCTTC. Amino acids: CASSPIGYNEQFF.

The rearrangement uses TRBV19 and TRBJ2-1, with 8 bases identical to TRBD2. Germline trimming cut 9 bases from V and 9 bases from J; bases unmatched to any gene: 10. The CDR3 covers 13 residues. CDR1 is LNHDA, CDR2 SQIVND, per germline (reference sequence). DNA for the CDR3: TGTGCCAGAAAGCGGGAGCAGCCAAGTGAGCAGTTCTTC. Translated: CARKREQPSEQFF.

In its sample, this clone was seen once. This chain uses TRBV27 with TRBJ2-2; D possibly corresponds to TRBD1 (6 bases). Germline CDR1 reads MNHEY; CDR2 reads SMNVEV (reference sequence). V shed 3 bases and J shed 4 bases, with 9 bases lying between them. The length of the CDR3 is 14 residues. CDR3: CASSFRDTTGELFF. Here the CDR3 DNA reads TGTGCCAGCAGTTTCCGGGACACCACCGGGGAGCTGTTTTTT.

This clone has more than one count but fewer than ten. This sequence joins TRBV6-5 and TRBJ2-7; weak D call: TRBD2 (5 bases). Germline V gene data show CDR1 as MNHEY and CDR2 as SVGAGI. This CDR3 is 14 amino acids long. V lost 11 bases and J 3 bases, leaving 20 bases between the germline ends. CDR3 sequence reads: CAFGGQSGIYEQYV. The CDR3 region has the DNA TGTGCCTTTGGTGGGCAGTCGGGGATCTACGAGCAGTACGTC.

The V call is TRBV19, the J call TRBJ1-2; perhaps TRBD1 as D (5 bases). Germline loops: CDR1 LNHDA, CDR2 SQIVND (reference sequence). V was trimmed by 5 bases and J by 3 bases, leaving 19 bases between them. CDR3 length: 16 amino acids. DNA for the CDR3: TGTGCCAGTAGTCCCTCGGGGGGGGAAGAGGACTATGGCTACACCTTC. Protein product: CASSPSGGEEDYGYTF.

CDR3 residues: CASSRTLGETQYF. In nucleotides, the CDR3 is TGCGCCAGCAGCCGGACCCTCGGAGAGACCCAGTACTTC. V gene TRBV4-1 combines with J gene TRBJ2-5, with D unresolved. Deletions cut 4 bases from V and 4 bases from J, with 10 bases between. Germline V gives CDR1 MGHRA, CDR2 YSYEKL. The CDR3 runs to 13 residues.

A remark on this clone: Other nucleotide sequences in the sample specify the same CDR3. The chain recombines TRBV5-1 with TRBJ1-5, with D tentatively TRBD1 (6 bases). The CDR3 runs to 14 residues. Germline V gene lookup returns CDR1 SGHRS and CDR2 YFSETQ. V lost 2 bases, J lost 3 bases, and 9 bases lay in between. CDR3 nucleotide sequence: TGCGCCAGCAGCTTAGGGGGGCCCAATCAGCCCCAGCATTTT. It codes for CASSLGGPNQPQHF.

The chain recombines TRBV5-4 with TRBJ2-5; D gene uncertain. Trimming took off 2 bases at V and 2 bases at J, with 7 bases between the two ends. Germline V gene sequence: CDR1 SGHNT, CDR2 YYREEE (reference sequence). The CDR3 has 13 residues. The CDR3 spells CASSLSQQETQYF. The CDR3 DNA is TGTGCCAGCAGCTTATCGCAGCAAGAGACCCAGTACTTC.